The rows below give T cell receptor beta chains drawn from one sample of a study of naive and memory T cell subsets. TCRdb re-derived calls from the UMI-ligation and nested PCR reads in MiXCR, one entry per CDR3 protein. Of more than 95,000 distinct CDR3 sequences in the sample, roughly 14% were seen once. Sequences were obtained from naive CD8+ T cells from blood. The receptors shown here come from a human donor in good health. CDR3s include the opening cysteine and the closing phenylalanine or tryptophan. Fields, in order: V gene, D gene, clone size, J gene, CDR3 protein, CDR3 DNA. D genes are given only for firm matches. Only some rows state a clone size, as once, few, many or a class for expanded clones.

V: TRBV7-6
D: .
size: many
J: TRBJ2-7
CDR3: CASGPSSYEQYF
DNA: TGTGCCAGCGGGCCGAGCTCCTACGAGCAGTACTTC

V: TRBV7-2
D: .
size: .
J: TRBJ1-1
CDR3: CASSDRGSLGTEAFF
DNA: TGTGCCAGCAGCGATAGAGGTAGTCTCGGCACTGAAGCTTTCTTT

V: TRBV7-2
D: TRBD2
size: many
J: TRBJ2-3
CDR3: CASSLFLAGIHTQYF
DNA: TGTGCCAGCAGCTTATTCTTAGCGGGGATCCATACGCAGTATTTT

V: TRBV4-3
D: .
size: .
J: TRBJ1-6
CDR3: CASSQGQYNSPLHF
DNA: TGCGCCAGCAGCCAAGGACAATATAATTCACCCCTCCACTTT

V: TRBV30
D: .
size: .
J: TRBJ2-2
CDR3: CAWKPGQDTGELFF
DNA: TGTGCCTGGAAGCCGGGGCAGGACACCGGGGAGCTGTTTTTT

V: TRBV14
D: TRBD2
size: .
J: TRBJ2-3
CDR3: CASSPGLAGARSDTQYF
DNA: TGTGCCAGCAGCCCGGGACTAGCGGGGGCCCGATCAGATACGCAGTATTTT

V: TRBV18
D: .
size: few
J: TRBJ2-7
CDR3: CASSDGGQTVFYEQYF
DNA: TGTGCCAGCTCAGACGGCGGACAGACGGTGTTCTACGAGCAGTACTTC

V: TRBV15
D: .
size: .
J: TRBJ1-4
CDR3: CATSQNKRTGEKLFF
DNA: TGTGCCACCAGCCAGAATAAGAGGACGGGTGAAAAACTGTTTTTT

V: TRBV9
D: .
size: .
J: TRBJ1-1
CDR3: CASSVVEGVEAFF
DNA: TGTGCCAGCAGCGTTGTGGAGGGAGTTGAAGCTTTCTTT

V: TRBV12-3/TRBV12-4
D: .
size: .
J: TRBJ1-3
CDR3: CASSLVGGDTIYF
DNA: TGTGCCAGCAGTTTAGTGGGCGGGGACACCATATATTTT

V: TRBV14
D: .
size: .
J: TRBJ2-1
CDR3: CASSQGVGIEQFF
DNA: TGTGCCAGCAGCCAAGGGGTGGGGATTGAGCAGTTCTTC

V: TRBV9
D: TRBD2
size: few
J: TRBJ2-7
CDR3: CASSPRVGSGSLEQYF
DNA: TGTGCCAGCAGCCCCCGCGTGGGTAGCGGGAGCCTCGAGCAGTACTTC

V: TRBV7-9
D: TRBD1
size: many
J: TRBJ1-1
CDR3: CATSTGSLEAFF
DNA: TGTGCCACCTCGACAGGGAGCCTTGAAGCTTTCTTT

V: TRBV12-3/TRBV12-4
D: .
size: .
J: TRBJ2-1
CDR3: CASSSQGRGYNEQFF
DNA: TGTGCCAGCAGTTCCCAGGGGCGAGGCTACAATGAGCAGTTCTTC

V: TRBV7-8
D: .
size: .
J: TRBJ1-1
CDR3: CASSLKGQPDEAFF
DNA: TGTGCCAGCAGCTTAAAGGGTCAGCCTGATGAAGCTTTCTTT

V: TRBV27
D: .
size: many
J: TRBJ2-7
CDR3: CASSLRGSYEQYF
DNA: TGTGCCAGCAGTTTAAGGGGGTCCTACGAGCAGTACTTC

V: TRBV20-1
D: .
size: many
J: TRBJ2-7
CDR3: CSALLGRESTYEQYF
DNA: TGCAGTGCCCTCTTAGGTCGGGAGAGCACCTACGAGCAGTACTTC

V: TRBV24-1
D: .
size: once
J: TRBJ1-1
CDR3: CATSDLGNTEAFF
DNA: TGTGCCACCAGTGATTTGGGGAACACTGAAGCTTTCTTT

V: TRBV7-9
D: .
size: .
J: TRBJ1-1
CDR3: CASSPGGGTEAFF
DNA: TGTGCCAGCAGCCCTGGCGGGGGGACTGAAGCTTTCTTT

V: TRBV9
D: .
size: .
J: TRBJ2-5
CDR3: CASSSPTEETQYF
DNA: TGTGCCAGCAGCTCCCCGACCGAAGAGACCCAGTACTTC

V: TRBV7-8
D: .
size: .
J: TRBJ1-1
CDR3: CASSFGTPPDQNTEAFF
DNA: TGTGCCAGCAGCTTCGGGACCCCACCAGATCAAAACACTGAAGCTTTCTTT

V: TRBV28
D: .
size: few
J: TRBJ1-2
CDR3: CASSLTRGQGYTF
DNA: TGTGCCAGCAGTTTAACGAGAGGGCAGGGCTACACCTTC

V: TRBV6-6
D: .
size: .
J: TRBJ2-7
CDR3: CASLGVSSSYEQYF
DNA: TGTGCCAGCCTGGGGGTGTCCTCTTCCTACGAGCAGTACTTC

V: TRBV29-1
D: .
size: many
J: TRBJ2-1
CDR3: CSVLSEDYNEQFF
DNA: TGCAGCGTCCTTAGCGAAGACTACAATGAGCAGTTCTTC

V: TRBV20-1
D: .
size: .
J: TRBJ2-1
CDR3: CSAGLGRPPNEQFF
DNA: TGCAGTGCCGGCCTGGGGAGACCCCCCAATGAGCAGTTCTTC

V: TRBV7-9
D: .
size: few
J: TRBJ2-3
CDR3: CASKESLVVPDTQYF
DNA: TGTGCCAGCAAAGAATCACTAGTCGTTCCAGATACGCAGTATTTT

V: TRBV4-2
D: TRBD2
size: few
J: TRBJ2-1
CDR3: CASSQEELAGGAHEQFF
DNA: TGTGCCAGCAGCCAAGAGGAGCTAGCGGGAGGGGCCCATGAGCAGTTCTTC

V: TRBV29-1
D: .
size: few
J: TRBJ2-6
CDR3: CSVRAGSGANVLTF
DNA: TGCAGCGTTAGAGCAGGGTCTGGGGCCAACGTCCTGACTTTC

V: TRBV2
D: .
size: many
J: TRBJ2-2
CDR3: CASTVRQNTGELFF
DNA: TGTGCCAGCACGGTTCGGCAGAACACCGGGGAGCTGTTTTTT

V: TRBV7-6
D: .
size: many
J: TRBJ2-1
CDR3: CASTRGRDNEQFF
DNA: TGTGCCAGCACCCGGGGCCGCGACAATGAGCAGTTCTTC

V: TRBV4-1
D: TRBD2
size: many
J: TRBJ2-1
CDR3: CASSQERESGNEQFF
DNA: TGCGCCAGCAGCCAAGAGCGGGAGTCTGGCAATGAGCAGTTCTTC

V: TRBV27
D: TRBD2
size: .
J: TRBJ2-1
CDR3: CASSSIAGAREGEQFF
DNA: TGTGCCAGCAGTTCTATAGCGGGAGCAAGAGAGGGTGAGCAGTTCTTC

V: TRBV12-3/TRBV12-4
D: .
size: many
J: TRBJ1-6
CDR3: CASCGSGNSPLHF
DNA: TGTGCCAGCTGCGGTTCCGGGAATTCACCCCTCCACTTT

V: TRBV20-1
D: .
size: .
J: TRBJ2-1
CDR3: CSADTDVSSYNEQFF
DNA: TGCAGTGCCGATACCGACGTCAGCTCCTACAATGAGCAGTTCTTC